Following are 21 T cell receptor beta chains from one sample sequenced in a study of OX40 agonist ivuxolimab in advanced cancers. Assay: immunoSEQ multiplex PCR; the TCRdb copy retains only in-frame clones and omits some. The table shows around 72,000 clones, with about nine tenths occurring only once. The source material was CD4+ or CD8+ T cells sorted from blood, sampled in a trial of the OX40 agonist ivuxolimab. These receptors originate from an adult with an advanced solid tumor such as melanoma, head and neck, liver or kidney cancer.

The J gene is TRBJ2-6, the V gene TRBV4-1; no clear D. This CDR3 comprises 15 residues. CDR1 is MGHRA, CDR2 YSYEKL, per germline. Trimming removed 8 bases at V and 0 bases at J, with 11 bases between. Here the CDR3 reads CASRGPISGANVLTF. The CDR3 coding sequence is TGCGCCAGCCGTGGACCGATCTCTGGGGCCAACGTCCTGACTTTC.

This clone was seen a single time. V and J are TRBV4-3 and TRBJ2-3; unclear D gene. With 0 bases removed from V and 6 bases from J, the gap between germline ends came to 7 bases. Germline CDR1 and CDR2: LGHNA and YSLEER. The CDR3 is made up of 13 amino acids. CDR3 sequence reads: CASSQEGWDTQYF. Written as DNA, the CDR3 is TGCGCCAGCAGCCAAGAAGGGTGGGATACGCAGTATTTT.

This chain links TRBV6-5 with TRBJ2-3, with TRBD1 as a possible D gene (6 bases). Trimming pared 2 bases from V and 3 bases from J, leaving 12 bases between. The CDR3 sequence is 15 residues long. Germline V gene lookup returns CDR1 MNHEY and CDR2 SVGAGI. The DNA of the CDR3 is TGTGCCAGCAGTTACGGGGGCCCCGTAACAGATACGCAGTATTTT. Translating it yields CASSYGGPVTDTQYF.

The chain uses TRBV28 and TRBJ1-1; perhaps TRBD1 as D (6 bases). Germline V gene data show CDR1 as MDHEN and CDR2 as SYDVKM. Trimming cost V 5 bases and J 4 bases, with 17 bases left between them. The CDR3 extends over 15 amino acids. Here the CDR3 DNA reads TGTGCCAGCAGTGACGCCAGGGGTGATAGCACTGAAGCTTTCTTT. It specifies CASSDARGDSTEAFF.

The gene calls are TRBV7-9 and TRBJ2-6, with 8 nucleotides matching TRBD2. The V gene's germline CDR1 is SEHNR and CDR2 FQNEAQ (reference sequence). V lost 4 bases and J lost 4; bases outside the gene matches: 3. The CDR3 consists of 15 residues. In DNA, the CDR3 is TGTGCCAGCAGCTACGGACTAGCCGGGGCCAACGTCCTGACTTTC. Translating it yields CASSYGLAGANVLTF.

The genes are TRBV20-1 and TRBJ2-5; no definite D call. This CDR3 is built from 11 residues. The V end lost 3 bases, the J end lost 5 bases, and 7 bases lay between the germline ends. Germline lookup yields CDR1 DFQATT and CDR2 SNEGSKA (reference sequence). The CDR3: CSARVVETQYF. The CDR3 DNA is TGCAGTGCTAGGGTGGTGGAGACCCAGTACTTC.

The V gene is TRBV28, the J gene TRBJ2-7, with TRBD2 matching 10 bases. V shed 2 bases and J 5 bases; nucleotides not matched to a gene: 6. CDR1 and CDR2 (germline): MDHEN, SYDVKM. CDR3 size: 15 residues. CDR3 coding DNA: TGTGCCAGCAGTTTAGGGGCTAGCGGGAGAGACGAGCAGTACTTC. Its translation is CASSLGASGRDEQYF. Combining the CDR3 with reference TRBV28 and TRBJ2-7 gives the whole variable domain DVKVTQSSRYLVKRTGEKVFLECVQDMDHENMFWYRQDPGLGLRLIYFSYDVKMKEKGDIPEGYSVSREKKERFSLILESASTNQTSMYLCASSLGASGRDEQYFGPGTRLTVT.

This clone has a handful of counts. This sequence joins TRBV10-1 and TRBJ1-1; D possibly corresponds to TRBD1 (5 bases). The CDR3 runs 13 residues. Germline loops: CDR1 WNHNN, CDR2 SYGVQD (reference sequence). The V gene lost 6 bases and the J gene lost 3 bases, with 11 bases spanning the gap. The CDR3 nucleotides read TGCGCCAGCAGACCGGGGGTGGACACTGAAGCTTTCTTT. Its translation: CASRPGVDTEAFF.

This chain joins TRBV25-1 and TRBJ2-3, with TRBD1 as a possible D gene (5 bases). V was pared by 2 bases and J by 6 bases, with 9 bases between. This CDR3 comprises 13 residues. CDR1 is MGHDK and CDR2 is SYGVNS in the germline V gene. CDR3 sequence (DNA): TGTGCCAGCAGTGAACAGGGCCTCGATACGCAGTATTTT. Amino acids: CASSEQGLDTQYF.

V is TRBV15 and J is TRBJ1-1; 9 positions agree with TRBD1. CDR3 size: 15 residues. Germline CDR1 is LNHNV and CDR2 is YYDKDF (reference sequence). V gave up 5 bases and J gave up 4 bases; unmatched junction bases: 8. CDR3 DNA: TGTGCCACCAGCGGGGGGACAGGGCGAACCACTGAAGCTTTCTTT. Amino acids: CATSGGTGRTTEAFF.

The chain links TRBV10-3 to TRBJ2-7; 13 nucleotides agree with TRBD2. The CDR3 spans 15 residues. The germline V gene has CDR1 ENHRY and CDR2 SYGVKD. The trim removed 3 bases at V and 4 bases at J, leaving 3 bases unmatched. The CDR3 nucleotides are TGTGCCATCAGTGAACCGGGACTAGCGGGATACGAGCAGTACTTC. Residues: CAISEPGLAGYEQYF.

The chain combines TRBV14 with TRBJ2-7; 7 nucleotides line up with TRBD1. Germline V gives CDR1 SGHDN, CDR2 FVKESK. With 3 bases clipped from V and 6 bases from J, the junction kept 2 bases outside the gene matches. The CDR3 has 12 residues. The CDR3 here is CASSHNRGEQYF. The CDR3 bases are TGTGCCAGCAGCCATAACAGGGGCGAGCAGTACTTC. The full variable domain, in which reference TRBV14 and TRBJ2-7 provide the parts outside the CDR3, is EAGVTQFPSHSVIEKGQTVTLRCDPISGHDNLYWYRRVMGKEIKFLLHFVKESKQDESGMPNNRFLAERTGGTYSTLKVQPAELEDSGVYFCASSHNRGEQYFGPGTRLTVT.

The chain is built from TRBV15 and TRBJ2-7, with no clear D. V was trimmed by 5 bases and J by 2 bases, leaving 19 bases between them. This CDR3 spans 16 amino acids. From germline, CDR1 is LNHNV and CDR2 YYDKDF (reference sequence). The CDR3 spells CATSRRLSVSTYEQYF. The CDR3 DNA follows: TGTGCCACCAGCCGTCGCCTCTCGGTGTCAACCTACGAGCAGTACTTC.

The chain is built from TRBV10-3 and TRBJ2-5; D not certain. Trimming pared 4 bases from V and 0 bases from J, leaving 6 bases between. CDR3 length: 13 residues. Germline V gene sequence: CDR1 ENHRY, CDR2 SYGVKD. The CDR3 nucleotides read TGTGCCATCAGTGGAACAGACCAAGAGACCCAGTACTTC. This encodes CAISGTDQETQYF.

V is TRBV4-1 and J is TRBJ2-3; a weak D match, TRBD2 (6 bases). Germline V gene sequence: CDR1 MGHRA, CDR2 YSYEKL. The CDR3 sequence is 16 residues long. V was clipped by 1 base and J by 6 bases, with 17 bases between them. The CDR3 DNA reads as TGCGCCAGCAGCCAAGGGGCGAGGGCCGCGGGGGATACGCAGTATTTT. This gives the protein CASSQGARAAGDTQYF.

This rearrangement joins TRBV28 to TRBJ1-4; 8 positions agree with TRBD1. V gave up 4 bases and J gave up 5 bases; unmatched junction bases: 6. This CDR3 spans 15 amino acids. Germline V lookup: CDR1 MDHEN, CDR2 SYDVKM. CDR3 protein: CASSSPTGENEKLFF. CDR3 coding DNA: TGTGCCAGCAGTTCCCCGACAGGGGAAAATGAAAAACTGTTTTTT.

This chain connects TRBV19 to TRBJ2-5, with D perhaps matching TRBD2 (6 bases). The germline CDR1 and CDR2 sequences are LNHDA and SQIVND (reference sequence). There are 14 residues in the CDR3. The germline V and J ends were trimmed by 6 bases and 5 bases, with 16 bases remaining between them. CDR3 DNA: TGTGCCAGTAGCCAGTCCGGGGGTAGCGAGACCCAGTACTTC. It translates to CASSQSGGSETQYF.

The gene calls are TRBV5-6 and TRBJ1-1, with TRBD1 as a possible D gene (6 bases). The length of the CDR3 is 15 residues. Looked up from germline, CDR1 is SGHDT and CDR2 is YYEEEE. V lost 3 bases and J 5 bases, leaving 17 bases between the germline ends. The CDR3 sequence: CASSWGWTEGTEAFF. The DNA of the CDR3 is TGTGCCAGCAGCTGGGGATGGACAGAGGGGACTGAAGCTTTCTTT.

This clone was counted a single time. The chain employs TRBV19 and TRBJ2-5; 8 bases map to TRBD2. V gave up 4 bases and J gave up 5 bases; unmatched junction bases: 9. The CDR3 sequence is 15 residues long. Germline CDR1 reads LNHDA; CDR2 reads SQIVND (reference sequence). The CDR3 region has the DNA TGTGCCAGTAGTACTTCCGGACTAGCTGGCGAGACCCAGTACTTC. Translated, it gives CASSTSGLAGETQYF. The full variable domain, rest sourced from reference TRBV19 and TRBJ2-5, is DGGITQSPKYLFRKEGQNVTLSCEQNLNHDAMYWYRQDPGQGLRLIYYSQIVNDFQKGDIAEGYSVSREKKESFPLTVTSAQKNPTAFYLCASSTSGLAGETQYFGPGTRLLVL.

The chain carries TRBV19 and TRBJ2-1; D is uncertain. The germline V and J ends were trimmed by 7 bases and 4 bases, with 14 bases remaining between them. Germline CDR1 is LNHDA and CDR2 is SQIVND (reference sequence). There are 14 residues in the CDR3. The CDR3 is CASMRNYRYNEQFF. DNA of the CDR3: TGTGCCAGTATGCGGAACTACCGATACAATGAGCAGTTCTTC.

The CDR3 bases are TGTGCCAGCAGCTTACTTGCGGGAGGGGTTTACGAGCAGTACTTC. This codes for CASSLLAGGVYEQYF. The gene calls are TRBV11-2 and TRBJ2-7; 9 nucleotides match TRBD2. After removal of 2 bases from V and 4 bases from J, the junction contained 6 bases not matched to a gene. CDR3 length: 15 residues. Germline-derived CDR1 and CDR2 are SGHAT and FQNNGV.